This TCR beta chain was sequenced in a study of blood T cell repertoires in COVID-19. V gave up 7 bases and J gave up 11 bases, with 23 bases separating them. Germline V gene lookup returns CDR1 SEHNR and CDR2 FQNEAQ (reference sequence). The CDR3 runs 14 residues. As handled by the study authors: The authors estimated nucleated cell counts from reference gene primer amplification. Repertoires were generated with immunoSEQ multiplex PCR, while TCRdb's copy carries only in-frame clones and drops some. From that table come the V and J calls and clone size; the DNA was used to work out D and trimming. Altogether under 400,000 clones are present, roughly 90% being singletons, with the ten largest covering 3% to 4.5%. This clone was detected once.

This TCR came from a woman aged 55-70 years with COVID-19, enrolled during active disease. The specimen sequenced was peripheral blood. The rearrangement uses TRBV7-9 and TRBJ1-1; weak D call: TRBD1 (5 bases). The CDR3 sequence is CASTIGTPLAVAFF. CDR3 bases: TGTGCCAGCACCATCGGGACTCCCCTGGCAGTGGCTTTCTTT.